The clone carrying this T cell receptor beta chain occurred many times. The source of the sample is a study of blood T cell repertoires in COVID-19. The assay was immunoSEQ multiplex PCR, and TCRdb's table has in-frame clones only and misses some. The sample has under 300,000 clones, about four fifths seen once. Germline CDR1 SGHNT, CDR2 YENEEA. With 5 bases clipped from V and 4 bases from J, the junction kept 10 bases outside the gene matches. This CDR3 contains 18 residues. The gene calls are TRBV11-3 and TRBJ2-2; TRBD2 matches 13 bases. The sequence was collected from a man aged 25 to 40 who had recovered from COVID-19. Material for sequencing was peripheral blood. The CDR3: CASSPGTSGVLGTGELFF. CDR3 bases: TGTGCCAGCAGCCCCGGGACTAGCGGGGTGTTAGGCACCGGGGAGCTGTTTTTT.